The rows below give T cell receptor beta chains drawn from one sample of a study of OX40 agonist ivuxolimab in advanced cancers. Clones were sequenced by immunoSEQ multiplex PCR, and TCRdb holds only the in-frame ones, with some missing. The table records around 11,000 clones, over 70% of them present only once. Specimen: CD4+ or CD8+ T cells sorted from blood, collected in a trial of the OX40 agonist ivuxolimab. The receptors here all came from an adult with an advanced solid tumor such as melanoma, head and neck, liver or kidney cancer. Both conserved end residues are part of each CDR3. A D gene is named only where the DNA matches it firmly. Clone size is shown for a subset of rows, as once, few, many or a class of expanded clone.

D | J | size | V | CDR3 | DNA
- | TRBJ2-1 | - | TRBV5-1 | CASSLGGNEQFF | TGCGCCAGCAGCTTGGGGGGCAATGAGCAGTTCTTC
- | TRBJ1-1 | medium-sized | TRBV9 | CASSVVANTEAFF | TGTGCCAGCAGCGTAGTGGCGAACACTGAAGCTTTCTTT
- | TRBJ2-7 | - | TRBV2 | CASSEVYEQYF | TGTGCCAGCAGTGAAGTCTACGAGCAGTACTTC
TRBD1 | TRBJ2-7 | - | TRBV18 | CASSPRQGAPYEQYF | TGTGCCAGCTCACCACGACAGGGGGCCCCCTACGAGCAGTACTTC
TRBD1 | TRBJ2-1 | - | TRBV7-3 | CASSLTLQGHEQFF | TGTGCCAGCAGCTTAACCTTACAGGGGCATGAGCAGTTCTTC
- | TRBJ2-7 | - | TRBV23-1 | CASTLDGGPYGQYF | TGCGCCAGCACCCTTGACGGAGGGCCCTACGGGCAGTACTTC
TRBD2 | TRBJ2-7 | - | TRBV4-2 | CASSQVLSGRSYEQYF | TGTGCCAGCAGCCAAGTCCTTAGCGGGCGCTCCTACGAGCAGTACTTC
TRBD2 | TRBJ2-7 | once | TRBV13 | CASSILAGGFDEQYF | TGTGCCAGCAGCATCCTAGCGGGAGGGTTTGACGAGCAGTACTTC
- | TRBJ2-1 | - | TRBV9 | CASSVDPSSYNEQFF | TGTGCCAGCAGCGTAGACCCGAGCTCCTACAATGAGCAGTTCTTC
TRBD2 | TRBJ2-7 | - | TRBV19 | CASSPPLREIEQYF | TGTGCCAGTAGTCCCCCATTGCGGGAGATCGAGCAGTACTTC
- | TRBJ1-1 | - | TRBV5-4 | CASSSGSTEAFF | TGTGCCAGCAGCTCCGGGTCTACTGAAGCTTTCTTT
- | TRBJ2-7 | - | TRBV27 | CASSLKFIGSYEQYF | TGTGCCAGCAGTTTAAAGTTCATTGGCTCCTACGAGCAGTACTTC
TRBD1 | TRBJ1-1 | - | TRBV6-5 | CASSYSRTGGGAFF | TGTGCCAGCAGTTACTCGAGGACAGGGGGTGGCGCTTTCTTT
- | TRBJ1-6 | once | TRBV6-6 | CASTTDGHYNSPLHF | TGTGCCAGCACCACAGACGGGCACTATAATTCACCCCTCCACTTT
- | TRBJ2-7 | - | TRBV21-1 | CASSKGENTNYEQYF | TGTGCCAGCAGCAAGGGGGAGAACACTAACTACGAGCAGTACTTC
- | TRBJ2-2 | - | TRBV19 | CASSMGQLGGGELFF | TGTGCCAGTAGTATGGGACAATTGGGCGGCGGGGAGCTGTTTTTT
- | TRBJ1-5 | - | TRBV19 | CASKVAGEESNQPQHF | TGTGCCAGTAAGGTAGCGGGCGAGGAGAGCAATCAGCCCCAGCATTTT
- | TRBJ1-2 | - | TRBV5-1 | CASSLRGKQNYGYTF | TGCGCCAGCAGCTTGCGGGGAAAACAGAACTATGGCTACACCTTC
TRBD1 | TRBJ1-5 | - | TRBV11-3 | CASSYYQTGNSNQPQHF | TGTGCCAGCAGCTACTACCAGACAGGGAATAGCAATCAGCCCCAGCATTTT
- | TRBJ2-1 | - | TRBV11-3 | CASSPQKDTIYNEQFF | TGTGCCAGCAGCCCCCAAAAGGATACAATCTACAATGAGCAGTTCTTC
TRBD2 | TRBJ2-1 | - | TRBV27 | CASRAGTSGVNEQFF | TGTGCCAGCAGAGCCGGGACTAGCGGGGTCAATGAGCAGTTCTTC
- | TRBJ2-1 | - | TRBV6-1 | CASSLDRQNEQFF | TGTGCCAGCAGTCTAGACAGGCAAAATGAGCAGTTCTTC
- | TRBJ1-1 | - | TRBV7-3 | CASSPPGLNTEAFF | TGTGCCAGCAGCCCCCCGGGTCTGAACACTGAAGCTTTCTTT
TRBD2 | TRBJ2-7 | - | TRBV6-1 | CASSSSGGADEQYF | TGTGCCAGCAGCTCTAGCGGGGGGGCCGACGAGCAGTACTTC
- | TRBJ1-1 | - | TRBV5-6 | CASSFAGTEAFF | TGTGCCAGCAGCTTTGCGGGTACTGAAGCTTTCTTT
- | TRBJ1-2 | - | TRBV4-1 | CASSQGAVNYGYTF | TGCGCCAGCAGCCAAGGGGCAGTTAACTATGGCTACACCTTC
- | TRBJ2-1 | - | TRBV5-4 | CASSSPGHEQQFF | TGTGCCAGCAGCTCTCCGGGACATGAACAGCAGTTCTTC
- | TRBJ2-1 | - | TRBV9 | CASSGALLDNEQFF | TGTGCCAGCAGCGGAGCTCTGCTAGACAATGAGCAGTTCTTC
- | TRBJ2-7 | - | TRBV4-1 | CASSQAWQGGGEQYF | TGCGCCAGCAGCCAAGCCTGGCAGGGTGGGGGCGAGCAGTACTTC
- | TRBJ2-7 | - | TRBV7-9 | CASSLGKGYEQYF | TGTGCCAGCAGCTTAGGCAAGGGCTACGAGCAGTACTTC
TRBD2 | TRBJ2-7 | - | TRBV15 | CATSRDIIGKREGVEQYF | TGTGCCACCAGCAGAGATATAATCGGGAAGCGGGAGGGCGTCGAGCAGTACTTC
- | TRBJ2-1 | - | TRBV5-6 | CASSPRVAEQFF | TGTGCCAGCAGCCCTAGGGTGGCTGAGCAGTTCTTC
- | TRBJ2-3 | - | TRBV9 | CASSVAYRSDTQYF | TGTGCCAGCAGCGTAGCTTATAGGTCGGATACGCAGTATTTT
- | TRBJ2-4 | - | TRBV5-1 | CASSPTVVNIQYF | TGCGCCAGCTCTCCGACAGTGGTGAACATTCAGTACTTC
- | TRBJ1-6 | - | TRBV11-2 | CASSLEVYNSPLHF | TGTGCCAGCAGCTTAGAAGTCTATAATTCACCCCTCCACTTT
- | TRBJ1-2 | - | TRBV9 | CASSVGLGNYGYTF | TGTGCCAGCAGCGTAGGGTTAGGGAACTATGGCTACACCTTC
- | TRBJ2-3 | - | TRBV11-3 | CASSLDFRDGGVTDTQYF | TGTGCCAGCAGCTTAGATTTCCGGGACGGTGGGGTCACAGATACGCAGTATTTT
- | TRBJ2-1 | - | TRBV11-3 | CASSLGGTHNLPYNEQFF | TGTGCCAGCAGCTTAGGAGGGACCCACAACCTCCCCTACAATGAGCAGTTCTTC
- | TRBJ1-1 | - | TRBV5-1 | CASSPRGRGAEGTEAFF | TGCGCCAGCAGCCCGCGAGGTCGGGGGGCTGAGGGCACTGAAGCTTTCTTT
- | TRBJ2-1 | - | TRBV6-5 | CASRSGRESNEQFF | TGTGCCAGCAGAAGTGGACGGGAGAGCAATGAGCAGTTCTTC
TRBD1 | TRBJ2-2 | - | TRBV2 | CASTDRSHTGELFF | TGTGCCAGCACGGACAGGAGCCACACCGGGGAGCTGTTTTTT
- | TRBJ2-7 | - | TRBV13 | CASSLQGTHEQYF | TGTGCCAGCAGCTTACAGGGAACCCACGAGCAGTACTTC
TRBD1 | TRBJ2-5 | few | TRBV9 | CASSVAWGTGDRETQYF | TGTGCCAGCAGCGTAGCGTGGGGGACAGGGGACCGGGAGACCCAGTACTTC
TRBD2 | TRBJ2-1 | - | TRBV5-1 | CASSKGLAGGNYNEQFF | TGCGCCAGCAGCAAAGGACTAGCGGGGGGGAACTACAATGAGCAGTTCTTC
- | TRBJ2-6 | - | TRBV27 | CASSYGSSGANVLTF | TGTGCCAGCAGTTATGGCAGCTCTGGGGCCAACGTCCTGACTTTC
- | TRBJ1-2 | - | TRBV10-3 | CAIPDSYGYTF | TGTGCCATCCCAGACAGCTATGGCTACACCTTC
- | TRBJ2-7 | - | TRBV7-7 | CASSPSLDRQAHERYF | TGTGCTAGCAGCCCCTCGCTGGACAGACAAGCCCACGAGCGGTACTTC
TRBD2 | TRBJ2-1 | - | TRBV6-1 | CASSEEVAGGFEQFF | TGTGCCAGCAGTGAAGAGGTAGCGGGAGGTTTTGAGCAGTTCTTC
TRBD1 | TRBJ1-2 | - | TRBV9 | CASSAWTGDKQGITF | TGTGCCAGCAGCGCCTGGACAGGGGATAAGCAGGGGATCACCTTC
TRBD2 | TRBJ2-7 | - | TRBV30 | CAWSLSGTSYEQYF | TGTGCCTGGAGTCTTAGCGGGACCTCCTACGAGCAGTACTTC
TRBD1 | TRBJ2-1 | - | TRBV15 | CATSSDRGREQFF | TGTGCCACCAGCAGTGACAGGGGCCGTGAGCAGTTCTTC
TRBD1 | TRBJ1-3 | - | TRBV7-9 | CASSSTGDSGNTIYF | TGTGCCAGCAGCTCTACAGGGGACTCTGGAAACACCATATATTTT
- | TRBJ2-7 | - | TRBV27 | CASARQSSYEQYF | TGTGCCAGCGCCCGCCAGAGCTCCTACGAGCAGTACTTC
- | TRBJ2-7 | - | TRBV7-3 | CASSLGDSSYEQYF | TGTGCCAGCAGCTTAGGGGACTCCAGCTACGAGCAGTACTTC
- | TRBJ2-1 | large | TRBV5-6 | CASSLLQPYNEQFF | TGTGCCAGCAGCTTGCTACAACCTTACAATGAGCAGTTCTTC
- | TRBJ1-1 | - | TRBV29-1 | CSVNRETEAFF | TGCAGCGTGAACAGGGAAACTGAAGCTTTCTTT
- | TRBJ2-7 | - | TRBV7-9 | CASSLDGTYEQYF | TGTGCCAGCAGCTTAGACGGAACCTACGAGCAGTACTTC
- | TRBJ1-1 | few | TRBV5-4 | CASSLESMAGSGFF | TGTGCCAGCAGCTTGGAGTCGATGGCAGGCAGCGGTTTCTTT
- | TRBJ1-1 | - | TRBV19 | CASSITHWVWANTEAFF | TGTGCCAGTAGTATAACCCATTGGGTCTGGGCAAACACTGAAGCTTTCTTT
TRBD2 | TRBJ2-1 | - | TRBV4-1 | CASSPGLAGGEQFF | TGCGCCAGCAGCCCAGGACTAGCGGGTGGTGAGCAGTTCTTC